In its sample, the clone carrying this T cell receptor (beta chain) was seen many times. The data were taken from a study of blood T cell repertoires in COVID-19. Study-wide context: Collection of acute and convalescent COVID-19 samples took place in the United States, Italy and Spain. PBMCs, B-cell-depleted T cells, or T cells were the source of the cDNA or gDNA that made up the material.

Germline-derived CDR1 and CDR2 are MNHNS and SASEGT. Trimming stripped 2 bases from V and 1 base from J, with 8 bases between. The CDR3 loop spans 14 amino acids. Methods used by the authors: For nucleated cells, counts were estimated from reference gene primer amplification. Produced via immunoSEQ multiplex PCR; TCRdb's table is partial and in-frame only. That table supplies the V and J calls and clone size; D and trimming were determined from the DNA. Among under 250,000 clones listed, roughly 88% were seen once. This TCR was sampled from a human donor in a cohort sampled during active COVID-19. V usage is TRBV6-1 and J usage is TRBJ1-1, with D perhaps matching TRBD1 (6 bases). Specimen: peripheral blood. CDR3 in DNA: TGTGCCAGCAGTGAAAAAGGGGGGAACACTGAAGCTTTCTTT. Translated, it gives CASSEKGGNTEAFF.